Below, 3 T cell receptor beta chains from the same sample are listed, as sequenced in a study of T-cell reconstitution after alpha-beta-depleted transplantation in children. Library preparation (for TCRbeta) was performed with unique molecular identifiers. One entry per CDR3 protein results from TCRdb running MiXCR on the PCR reads. The sample has 440,000 or so distinct CDR3 sequences; roughly a tenth are singletons. Sequences were derived from PBMCs from the stem cell graft donor, sampled from the stem cell graft. The receptors originated from a human donor who donated a stem cell graft to a child with acute myeloid leukemia.

The genes are TRBV5-1 and TRBJ1-1, with D perhaps TRBD1 (5 bases). Germline V gene sequence: CDR1 SGHRS, CDR2 YFSETQ. Trimming took off 3 bases at V and 6 bases at J, with 9 bases between the two ends. The CDR3 sequence is 12 residues long. The CDR3 coding sequence is TGCGCCAGCAGCTGGGGGAATGCTGAAGCTTTCTTT. As protein: CASSWGNAEAFF. Supplemented by reference TRBV5-1 and TRBJ1-1, the full variable domain reads KAGVTQTPRYLIKTRGQQVTLSCSPISGHRSVSWYQQTPGQGLQFLFEYFSETQRNKGNFPGRFSGRQFSNSRSEMNVSTLELGDSALYLCASSWGNAEAFFGQGTRLTVV.

This clonotype has at least ten counts. This chain connects TRBV7-8 to TRBJ2-5; possible D gene TRBD2, 6 bases. Trimming cost V 5 bases and J 5 bases, with 30 bases left between them. CDR3 length: 19 amino acids. Germline V gene lookup returns CDR1 SGHVS and CDR2 FQNEAQ. The CDR3 nucleotides read TGTGCCAGCAGCACCCCCCCGTGGGCTAGCGACACGTTAGGGGAGACCCAGTACTTC. It translates to CASSTPPWASDTLGETQYF.

CDR3 residues: CSARAGAGGLTGELFF. CDR3 nucleotide sequence: TGCAGTGCCCGAGCAGGGGCAGGGGGCCTCACCGGGGAGCTGTTTTTT. The chain is built from TRBV20-1 and TRBJ2-2; 8 nucleotides agree with TRBD1. The CDR3 consists of 16 residues. Trimming at V came to 6 bases and at J to 4 bases, leaving 13 bases not matched to a gene. CDR1 DFQATT and CDR2 SNEGSKA come from the germline V gene (reference sequence).